The sample holds many counts of the clone carrying this TCR beta chain. The target antigen is unknown. Exclusion criteria comprised other autoimmune diseases, uncontrolled infections, pregnancy or lactation in patients. The authors used Ficoll-Paque density gradient centrifugation to separate PBMCs. The input was roughly 10 ml of fresh peripheral blood. The authors amplified TCR beta CDR3 regions from RNA transcripts. HTBI primers primed a first-round RT-PCR, and a second-round multiplex PCR followed. TCRdb re-called the multiplex PCR reads with MiXCR, one entry per CDR3 protein. The sample holds about 57,000 distinct CDR3 sequences, less than 55% seen once. The sample originates from a study of Graves' ophthalmopathy and Graves' hyperthyroidism. Study-level points and caveats: Detected in blood as well were most expanded thyroid clonotypes with frequency above 0.001. In predicting ophthalmopathy progression, the model reached about 71% sensitivity and around 72% specificity.

There are 18 residues in the CDR3. CDR1 is LNHDA, CDR2 SQIVND, per germline (reference sequence). V lost 3 bases to trimming and J lost 1 base, with 19 bases between them. The genes are TRBV19 and TRBJ2-4; tentative D call: TRBD2 (7 bases). The sample was peripheral blood. The TCR was taken from an adult woman with Graves' ophthalmopathy. CDR3: CASSIRPKGGLAKNIQYF. The DNA of the CDR3 is TGTGCCAGTAGTATCCGGCCCAAGGGGGGGTTGGCCAAAAACATTCAGTACTTC.